Each of the 24 T cell receptor beta chains below was sequenced from the same sample in a study of CD8+CD57+ T cells in acquired aplastic anemia. Genomic DNA, the template, was used for profiling of the TCR beta VDJ and CDR3. TCRdb re-derived calls from the reads in MiXCR, one entry per CDR3 protein. This table has about 150,000 distinct CDR3 sequences, more than 45% appearing once. Patients chosen for sequencing had CD8+CD57+ cells that had expanded, as shown by flow cytometry. Sequenced input: sorted CD4+, CD8+, or CD8+CD57+ T cells (not recorded which) from PBMCs. These receptors were collected from a human donor with aplastic anemia.

This clonotype was observed once. The V gene is TRBV10-3, the J gene TRBJ2-2; D is unresolved. Trimming took off 0 bases at V and 1 base at J, with 12 bases between the two ends. The length of the CDR3 is 17 residues. The germline V gene encodes CDR1 ENHRY and CDR2 SYGVKD. The CDR3 loop is CAISESFGTLNTGELFF. CDR3 bases: TGTGCCATCAGTGAGTCTTTCGGTACTTTGAACACCGGGGAGCTGTTTTTT.

There are a few counts of this clonotype. A much larger clone is a single base away; this may be a read error. Given the absence of the conserved phenylalanine or tryptophan at the CDR3 end, a read error is likely. The DNA for the CDR3 is TGTGCCAGCAGCTGGCTTGGCGACAGCACGAACACTGAAGCTTTCCTT. Translating it yields CASSWLGDSTNTEAFL. The chain joins TRBV11-1 to TRBJ1-1; a weak D match, TRBD1 (5 bases). The CDR3 has 16 residues. In germline, CDR1 is SGHAT, CDR2 FQDESV (reference sequence). The V and J ends lost 4 bases and 1 base respectively, with 16 bases between them.

The V call is TRBV30, the J call TRBJ1-1; D is ambiguous. This CDR3 spans 12 amino acids. V dropped 6 bases and J dropped 8 bases, with 16 bases sitting between them. Germline loops: CDR1 GTSNPN, CDR2 SVGIG (reference sequence). The CDR3 DNA follows: TGTGCCTGCTCTGTTGGGCTCAACGAAGCTTTCTTT. Residues: CACSVGLNEAFF. The whole variable domain, remainder taken from reference TRBV30 and TRBJ1-1, is SQTIHQWPATLVQPVGSPLSLECTVEGTSNPNLYWYRQAAGRGLQLLFYSVGIGQISSEVPQNLSASRPQDRQFILSSKKLLLSDSGFYLCACSVGLNEAFFGQGTRLTVV.

The chain employs TRBV15 and TRBJ1-3; possibly TRBD1 for D (6 bases). Germline V gene data show CDR1 as LNHNV and CDR2 as YYDKDF (reference sequence). Trimming stripped 0 bases from V and 0 bases from J, with 9 bases between. The CDR3 sequence is 16 residues long. The CDR3 sequence: CATSRENRASGNTIYF. The CDR3 DNA is TGTGCCACCAGCAGAGAAAACAGGGCCTCTGGAAACACCATATATTTT.

The chain combines TRBV24-1 with TRBJ1-2; D remains ambiguous. Germline V gene lookup returns CDR1 KGHDR and CDR2 SFDVKD. V lost 7 bases and J lost 6, with 17 bases in between. The CDR3 has 14 amino acids. CDR3 in amino acids: CATSDGQLTNGYTF. The CDR3 DNA follows: TGTGCCACCAGCGATGGGCAGTTAACGAATGGCTACACCTTC.

DNA for the CDR3: TGTGCCACCGTCCCTCTAGCGGGAGGTGCAGATACGCAGTATTTT. Protein sequence: CATVPLAGGADTQYF. The J gene is TRBJ2-3, the V gene TRBV15; 11 bases are shared with TRBD2. Germline assignment: CDR1 LNHNV and CDR2 YYDKDF (reference sequence). The CDR3 contains 15 residues. J gave up 4 bases and V 8 bases, and 8 bases lay outside the gene matches.

The V gene is TRBV11-1, the J gene TRBJ1-1; D possibly corresponds to TRBD1 (5 bases). Germline V CDR1 and CDR2: SGHAT, FQDESV (reference sequence). V lost 5 bases and J lost 3, with 19 bases in between. This CDR3 has 16 residues. The CDR3 region is CASSPWTPGGDTEAFF. CDR3 in DNA: TGTGCCAGCAGCCCTTGGACACCCGGAGGGGACACTGAAGCTTTCTTT.

The chain carries TRBV4-2 and TRBJ2-7; D is possibly TRBD1 (5 bases). Trimming stripped 0 bases from V and 3 bases from J, with 18 bases between. This CDR3 comprises 17 residues. CDR1 and CDR2 (germline): LGHNA, YNFKEQ. This CDR3 reads CASSQERAGHNFYEQYF. The CDR3 region has the DNA TGTGCCAGCAGCCAAGAAAGGGCAGGGCATAATTTCTACGAGCAGTACTTC.

V usage is TRBV24-1 and J usage is TRBJ2-3; TRBD1 matches 7 bases. The CDR3 runs to 15 residues. CDR1 KGHDR and CDR2 SFDVKD come from the germline V gene. Trimming removed 4 bases from V and 2 bases from J; junction bases left unmatched: 5. The CDR3 reads CATSDRQGPTDTQYF. The CDR3 coding sequence is TGTGCCACCAGTGACAGACAGGGACCCACAGATACGCAGTATTTT.

This clonotype was observed at least ten times. The chain combines TRBV11-2 with TRBJ2-3; D possibly corresponds to TRBD2 (6 bases). From germline, CDR1 is SGHAT and CDR2 FQNNGV. The CDR3 runs 15 residues. The germline V and J ends were trimmed by 4 bases and 0 bases, with 11 bases remaining between them. The CDR3 loop is CASSSRDWSTDTQYF. The CDR3 DNA reads as TGTGCCAGCAGCTCCCGGGACTGGAGCACAGATACGCAGTATTTT. The full variable domain, in which reference TRBV11-2 and TRBJ2-3 provide the parts outside the CDR3, is EAGVAQSPRYKIIEKRQSVAFWCNPISGHATLYWYQQILGQGPKLLIQFQNNGVVDDSQLPKDRFSAERLKGVDSTLKIQPAKLEDSAVYLCASSSRDWSTDTQYFGPGTRLTVL.

The rearrangement links TRBV4-2 to TRBJ1-6; D unclear. CDR1 is LGHNA, CDR2 YNFKEQ, per germline. This CDR3 contains 16 residues. V was pared by 2 bases and J by 9 bases, with 17 bases between. The CDR3 region has the DNA TGTGCCAGCAGCCAATCCGAGGTAGGGCGTTCTTCACCCCTCCACTTT. As protein: CASSQSEVGRSSPLHF.

The chain carries TRBV10-3 and TRBJ2-7; TRBD1 matches at 9 bases. Unmatched junction bases numbered 9, after V lost 10 bases and J lost 5 bases. CDR3 length equals 13 residues. Germline V gene sequence: CDR1 ENHRY, CDR2 SYGVKD. The DNA of the CDR3 is TGTGCCACCGACCGGACAGGGGTCGACGAGCAGTACGTC. Translating it yields CATDRTGVDEQYV.

The chain has TRBV5-6 and TRBJ1-1; D uncertain. The CDR3 consists of 12 residues. V was shortened by 0 bases and J by 4 bases, with 4 bases between the two germline ends. Germline values: CDR1 SGHDT, CDR2 YYEEEE. The chain's CDR3 is CASSLGPTEAFF. The CDR3, as DNA: TGTGCCAGCAGCTTGGGCCCCACTGAAGCTTTCTTT.

The J gene is TRBJ1-2, the V gene TRBV12-3 or TRBV12-4; D possibly corresponds to TRBD1 (6 bases). The CDR3 spans 15 residues. V was trimmed by 6 bases and J by 4 bases, leaving 18 bases between them. The CDR3 loop is CASSDPKTGTYGYTF. The CDR3 nucleotides read TGTGCCAGCAGCGACCCCAAGACAGGTACCTATGGCTACACCTTC.

This clonotype occurred a few times. The chain joins TRBV18 to TRBJ2-1; 9 bases agree with TRBD1. Germline loops: CDR1 KGHSH, CDR2 LQKENI. V was clipped by 3 bases and J by 9 bases; unmatched bases: 6. The CDR3 length is 14 residues. CDR3 bases: TGTGCCAGCTCACCGGGACAGGGTTCGAGTGAGCAGTTCTTC. Encoded protein: CASSPGQGSSEQFF. Together with reference TRBV18 and TRBJ2-1, the CDR3 gives the full variable domain: NAGVMQNPRHLVRRRGQEARLRCSPMKGHSHVYWYRQLPEEGLKFMVYLQKENIIDESGMPKERFSAEFPKEGPSILRIQQVVRGDSAAYFCASSPGQGSSEQFFGPGTRLTVL.

With respect to this clonotype: This may come from a read error, since a much larger clone is one base off. The chain couples TRBV25-1 to TRBJ2-7; 8 nucleotides match TRBD1. CDR1 MGHDK and CDR2 SYGVNS come from the germline V gene. The ends lost 5 bases at V and 7 bases at J; junction bases unmatched: 13. This CDR3 is 15 amino acids long. In DNA, the CDR3 is TGTGCCAGCAGTTACTCGTCGACAGGGGTGGGTGAGCAGTACTTC. Amino acid sequence: CASSYSSTGVGEQYF.

With respect to this clonotype: This may be a read error, as it is one base from a much larger clone. The chain links TRBV4-3 to TRBJ1-5; the D is unclear. CDR1 LGHNA and CDR2 YSLEER come from the germline V gene. The CDR3 is 14 amino acids. CDR3 in amino acids: CASSQDYMGIPLHF. In nucleotides, the CDR3 is TGCGCCAGCAGCCAAGATTATATGGGGATCCCCCTGCATTTT.

This clonotype was seen repeatedly, ten times or more. V usage is TRBV20-1 and J usage is TRBJ2-3; 11 nucleotides align to TRBD2. CDR1 DFQATT and CDR2 SNEGSKA come from the germline V gene (reference sequence). The CDR3 extends over 16 amino acids. After removal of 4 bases from V and 6 bases from J, the junction contained 12 bases not matched to a gene. CDR3 protein: CSAKLAGARDADTQYF. The DNA for the CDR3 is TGCAGTGCTAAACTAGCGGGGGCAAGGGACGCGGATACGCAGTATTTT.

This clonotype was seen repeatedly, ten times or more. The chain combines TRBV27 with TRBJ1-2; D is possibly TRBD1 (6 bases). The CDR3 covers 14 residues. Germline V gene sequence: CDR1 MNHEY, CDR2 SMNVEV (reference sequence). The V end was cut by 2 bases, the J end by 5 bases, with 12 bases between. CDR3 in amino acids: CASSLGGGGYGYTF. As DNA, the CDR3 is TGTGCCAGCAGTTTAGGGGGAGGGGGGTATGGCTACACCTTC.

CDR3 sequence: CASSPSGGRADTQYF. The CDR3 bases are TGTGCCAGCAGCCCTAGCGGGGGGCGAGCAGATACGCAGTATTTT. V gene TRBV12-3 or TRBV12-4 combines with J gene TRBJ2-3, with 11 bases that match TRBD2. The CDR3 is 15 residues long. After removal of 6 bases from V and 4 bases from J, the junction contained 6 bases not matched to a gene.

The chain has TRBV9 and TRBJ1-2; 11 nucleotides agree with TRBD1. This CDR3 has 14 residues. V shed 0 bases and J 7 bases; nucleotides not matched to a gene: 2. CDR1 and CDR2 from the germline V gene are SGDLS and YYNGEE. In DNA, the CDR3 is TGTGCCAGCAGCGTAGAGGGGACAGGGGGTGGCTACACCTTC. Protein: CASSVEGTGGGYTF.

The CDR3 region is CASSLQGQETQYF. CDR3 coding DNA: TGTGCCAGCAGCCTACAGGGGCAGGAGACCCAGTACTTC. The V gene is TRBV5-4, the J gene TRBJ2-5; 7 bases align to TRBD1. The germline V gene encodes CDR1 SGHNT and CDR2 YYREEE (reference sequence). This CDR3 has 13 amino acids. Trimming at V came to 4 bases and at J to 5 bases, leaving 5 bases not matched to a gene.

The sample holds one count of this clonotype. The V and J genes are TRBV12-5 and TRBJ2-7, with D possibly being TRBD1 (8 bases). Germline V gene sequence: CDR1 LGHNT, CDR2 FRNRAP. Deletions cut 6 bases from V and 5 bases from J, with 20 bases between. The CDR3 spans 15 residues. The CDR3 sequence: CASGDDRGGRNEQYF. The CDR3 nucleotides read TGTGCTAGTGGCGACGACAGGGGAGGGCGGAACGAGCAGTACTTC.

This clonotype was observed many times. The chain recombines TRBV20-1 with TRBJ2-7; D may be TRBD2 (5 bases). The germline V gene has CDR1 DFQATT and CDR2 SNEGSKA (reference sequence). The CDR3 loop spans 13 amino acids. The CDR3 here is CSYMDGLSYEQYF. In DNA, the CDR3 is TGCAGCTATATGGACGGACTCTCCTACGAGCAGTACTTC.